These 12 T cell receptor beta chains came from one sample sequenced in a study of Graves' ophthalmopathy and Graves' hyperthyroidism. TCR beta CDR3 regions were amplified from RNA transcripts. HTBI primers primed a first-round RT-PCR, and a second-round multiplex PCR followed. Each CDR3 protein is one row after TCRdb ran MiXCR on the multiplex PCR reads. The sample lists over 450,000 distinct CDR3 sequences; roughly 14% were seen once. Sequencing input: blood. These receptors came from a woman in her 30s with Graves' ophthalmopathy.

This clonotype was counted a few times. V gene TRBV5-1 combines with J gene TRBJ1-3; D not resolved. Trimming took 0 bases from V and 7 from J, leaving 14 bases between them. Germline-derived CDR1 and CDR2 are SGHRS and YFSETQ. CDR3 length: 15 residues. The CDR3, as DNA: TGCGCCAGCAGCTTGGAACCAGCAAGAGAGAACACCATATATTTT. It specifies CASSLEPARENTIYF. Together with reference TRBV5-1 and TRBJ1-3, the CDR3 gives the full variable domain: KAGVTQTPRYLIKTRGQQVTLSCSPISGHRSVSWYQQTPGQGLQFLFEYFSETQRNKGNFPGRFSGRQFSNSRSEMNVSTLELGDSALYLCASSLEPARENTIYFGEGSWLTVV.

Many counts were recorded for this clonotype. DNA of the CDR3: TGTGCCAGTACGAATATCGCAAACTGGGGCAATCAGCCCCAGCATTTT. Protein sequence: CASTNIANWGNQPQHF. V gene TRBV19 combines with J gene TRBJ1-5, with D uncertain. This CDR3 region has 16 residues. The germline CDR1 and CDR2 sequences are LNHDA and SQIVND (reference sequence). V lost 7 bases, J lost 2 bases, and 18 bases lay in between.

The V gene is TRBV15, the J gene TRBJ1-2; D remains ambiguous. Germline V gene lookup returns CDR1 LNHNV and CDR2 YYDKDF (reference sequence). Trimming removed 0 bases at V and 10 bases at J, with 15 bases between. This CDR3 spans 14 amino acids. The CDR3 DNA reads as TGTGCCACCAGCAGAGAAGCAGTCCCCCGCAACTACACCTTC. Encoded protein: CATSREAVPRNYTF.

V gene TRBV30 combines with J gene TRBJ2-2; 10 bases match TRBD2. The CDR3 covers 16 residues. Germline V gene data show CDR1 as GTSNPN and CDR2 as SVGIG (reference sequence). Germline trimming cut 0 bases from V and 4 bases from J; bases unmatched to any gene: 5. CDR3 region: CAWSVLGLASTGELFF. The CDR3 coding sequence is TGTGCCTGGAGTGTACTGGGACTAGCGAGCACCGGGGAGCTGTTTTTT.

This clonotype was recorded at least ten times. The gene calls are TRBV29-1 and TRBJ1-5; a possible D gene is TRBD1 (6 bases). CDR1 is SQVTM, CDR2 ANQGSEA, per germline. The ends were cut back, 4 bases at V and 0 bases at J, with 13 bases in the middle. The CDR3 runs 15 residues. The CDR3 bases are TGCAGCGTTGGTACGGCAGGGGATAGCAATCAGCCCCAGCATTTT. Protein product: CSVGTAGDSNQPQHF.

This rearrangement joins TRBV10-1 to TRBJ2-2; no definite D call. The CDR3 runs to 13 residues. The germline gives CDR1 WNHNN, CDR2 SYGVQD (reference sequence). Trimming took off 0 bases at V and 6 bases at J, with 5 bases between the two ends. The CDR3 sequence: CASSESHPGELFF. CDR3 coding DNA: TGCGCCAGCAGTGAGTCCCACCCCGGGGAGCTGTTTTTT.

This clonotype has a count of ten or more. The chain uses TRBV4-1 and TRBJ2-6; no firm D call. The CDR3 is 12 residues long. The V gene's germline CDR1 is MGHRA and CDR2 YSYEKL. V dropped 5 bases and J dropped 2 bases, with 1 base sitting between them. The DNA for the CDR3 is TGCGCCAGCAGCGCTGGGGCCAACGTCCTGACTTTC. Translation: CASSAGANVLTF.

At least ten counts were recorded for this clonotype. The V call is TRBV20-1, the J call TRBJ1-5, with D possibly TRBD1 on 5 matching bases. Trimming left V 3 bases short and J 3 bases short, with 12 bases between. This CDR3 spans 14 amino acids. Germline CDR1 is DFQATT and CDR2 is SNEGSKA (reference sequence). The DNA of the CDR3 is TGCAGTGCTAGGGTAGGAGGGGTCAATCAGCCCCAGCATTTT. Translated, it gives CSARVGGVNQPQHF.

This clonotype was counted between two and nine times. The chain carries TRBV30 and TRBJ2-7; D might be TRBD2 (5 bases). The germline CDR1 and CDR2 sequences are GTSNPN and SVGIG (reference sequence). The length of the CDR3 is 13 residues. The germline V and J ends were trimmed by 4 bases and 3 bases, with 13 bases remaining between them. CDR3 sequence (DNA): TGTGCCTGGACCCCCCCTGGGAGCTACGAGCAGTACTTC. Amino acid sequence: CAWTPPGSYEQYF.

In this sample, this clonotype turned up many times. J is TRBJ2-2 and V is TRBV5-1, with 8 bases fitting TRBD1. With 0 bases clipped from V and 7 bases from J, the junction kept 2 bases outside the gene matches. Germline CDR1 SGHRS, CDR2 YFSETQ. The length of the CDR3 is 14 residues. The CDR3 nucleotides read TGCGCCAGCAGCTTGGACAGGGGGAACGGGGAGCTGTTTTTT. Its translation is CASSLDRGNGELFF.

The V call is TRBV20-1, the J call TRBJ2-3; maybe TRBD2 (6 bases). The CDR3 has 16 amino acids. Trimming removed 6 bases from V and 2 bases from J, with 21 bases in between. Germline CDR1 is DFQATT and CDR2 is SNEGSKA (reference sequence). The CDR3 spells CSANLVRGALTDTQYF. CDR3 DNA: TGCAGTGCAAACCTTGTTCGCGGGGCGCTCACAGATACGCAGTATTTT.

This clonotype was observed at least ten times. The chain combines TRBV6-1 with TRBJ1-6; D possibly corresponds to TRBD1 (6 bases). The V gene's germline CDR1 is MNHNS and CDR2 SASEGT. Trimming left V 5 bases short and J 5 bases short, with 13 bases between. This CDR3 contains 15 residues. The CDR3 reads CASSPGAYDNSPLHF. The CDR3 coding sequence is TGTGCCAGCAGTCCAGGGGCTTACGATAATTCACCCCTCCACTTT.